The T cell receptor (beta chain) described here comes from a study of somatic mutations in cytotoxic T cells in rheumatoid arthritis. The wider study: Selected T-cell populations stained with V beta antibodies were isolated by flow sorting to nearly 100% purity; these included V beta1+ cells subjected to TCRB sequencing.

Repertoires were generated with immunoSEQ multiplex PCR, while TCRdb's copy carries only in-frame clones and drops some. The sample has just under 7,000 clones; 75% are singletons. The CDR3 sequence is 13 residues long. With 1 base removed from V and 4 bases from J, the gap between germline ends came to 7 bases. Germline V CDR1 and CDR2: MGHRA, YSYEKL. Study-level findings and limits: A slight TRBV07 underrepresentation in rheumatoid arthritis patients was reported without multiple-comparison adjustment.

Worth noting for this clone: Its antigen remains unidentified.

J is TRBJ1-1 and V is TRBV4-1, with D hard to call. This TCR was sampled from an adult with rheumatoid arthritis. Source material: CD8+ T cells sorted from blood. The CDR3 DNA follows: TGCGCCAGCAGCCAAGCGGTTGGCACTGAAGCTTTCTTT. This sequence encodes CASSQAVGTEAFF.